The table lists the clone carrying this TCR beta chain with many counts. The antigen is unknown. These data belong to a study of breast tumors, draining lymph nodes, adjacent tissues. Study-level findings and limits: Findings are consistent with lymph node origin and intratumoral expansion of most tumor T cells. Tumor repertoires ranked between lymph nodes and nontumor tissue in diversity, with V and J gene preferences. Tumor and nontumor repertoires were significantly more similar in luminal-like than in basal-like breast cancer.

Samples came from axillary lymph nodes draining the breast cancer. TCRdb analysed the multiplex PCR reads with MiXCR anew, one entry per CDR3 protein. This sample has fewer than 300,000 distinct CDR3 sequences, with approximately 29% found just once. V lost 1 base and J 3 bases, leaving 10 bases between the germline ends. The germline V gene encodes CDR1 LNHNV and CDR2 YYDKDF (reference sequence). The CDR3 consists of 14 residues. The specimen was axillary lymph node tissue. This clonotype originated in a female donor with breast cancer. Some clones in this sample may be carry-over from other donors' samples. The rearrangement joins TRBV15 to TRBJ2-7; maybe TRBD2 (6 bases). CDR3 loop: CATSRAKGGYEQYF. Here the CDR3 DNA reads TGTGCCACCAGCAGAGCTAAGGGAGGCTACGAGCAGTACTTC.